These 10 T cell receptor beta chains came from one sample sequenced in a study of circulating CD8 cells and anti-PD-1 response in melanoma. Live CD3+CD8+TCRalphabeta+ cells were sorted into four subsets by PD-1 and/or TIGIT. The QIAseq Immune Repertoire TCR panel built the libraries from roughly 15 ng of total RNA. MiXCR was run by TCRdb on the reads, yielding one entry per CDR3 protein. This table has 700 to 1,000 distinct CDR3 sequences, around a tenth appearing once. The specimen was CD8+ T cells from PBMCs, collected at baseline or after one month of anti-PD-1 therapy (not recorded which). The receptors here all came from a human donor with melanoma.

In its sample, this clonotype ranks as medium-sized. The chain is built from TRBV25-1 and TRBJ1-2, with D unclear. Trimming shortened V by 3 bases and J by 0 bases, and 11 bases separated the two germline ends. The CDR3 loop spans 15 amino acids. Germline V gives CDR1 MGHDK, CDR2 SYGVNS. The CDR3 nucleotides are TGTGCCAGCAGTGAGCCGGCGGAAGCTAACTATGGCTACACCTTC. Amino acids: CASSEPAEANYGYTF.

This clonotype counts as medium-sized (0.01 to 0.1%). V usage is TRBV27 and J usage is TRBJ1-2; a possible D gene is TRBD1 (6 bases). CDR3 size: 12 residues. Germline lookup yields CDR1 MNHEY and CDR2 SMNVEV (reference sequence). The germline V and J ends were trimmed by 2 bases and 7 bases, with 8 bases remaining between them. CDR3 DNA sequence: TGTGCCAGCAGTTTAACAGGGTTTGGCTACACCTTC. Residues: CASSLTGFGYTF.

The sample holds a few counts of this clonotype. This chain joins TRBV27 and TRBJ2-5; possible D gene TRBD2, 5 bases. Between the trimmed V and J ends, which lost 5 bases and 7 bases, there was a span of 14 bases. Germline-derived CDR1 and CDR2 are MNHEY and SMNVEV (reference sequence). This CDR3 region has 13 residues. The CDR3 DNA sequence: TGTGCCAGCAGTCCCTCCCGTCGGGGGACCCAGTACTTC. Its translation: CASSPSRRGTQYF.

With regard to this clonotype: A far larger clone is just one base off, so this is likely a read error. The chain carries TRBV5-5 and TRBJ2-1; possible D gene TRBD1, 5 bases. V was shortened by 5 bases and J by 10 bases, with 16 bases between the two germline ends. This CDR3 region has 13 residues. The germline gives CDR1 SGHKS, CDR2 YYEKEE (reference sequence). The CDR3 is CASRTGNSYEQFF. CDR3 sequence (DNA): TGTGCCAGCAGAACAGGCAACTCCTACGAGCAGTTCTTC.

To note about this clonotype: This may arise from a read error, as a much more abundant clone is one base away. The genes are TRBV19 and TRBJ2-3; 12 nucleotides align to TRBD1. The CDR3 is made up of 16 amino acids. CDR1 and CDR2 (germline): LNHDA, SQIVND (reference sequence). CDR3 protein: CASSIGGTGGTDTRYF. CDR3 DNA: TGTGCCAGTAGTATAGGTGGGACAGGGGGCACAGATACGCGGTATTTT.

This clonotype is classed as medium-sized. The rearrangement links TRBV11-2 to TRBJ2-7; no clear D. The germline V gene has CDR1 SGHAT and CDR2 FQNNGV. CDR3 length equals 12 residues. Trimming removed 5 bases from V and 5 bases from J, with 10 bases in between. CDR3 loop: CASSTSGNEQYF. The CDR3 region has the DNA TGTGCCAGCAGCACATCAGGTAACGAGCAGTACTTC.

Judged by abundance, this clonotype is medium-sized. The chain has TRBV7-9 and TRBJ2-7; 7 bases align to TRBD2. The CDR3 covers 15 residues. Per the germline V gene, CDR1 is SEHNR and CDR2 is FQNEAQ (reference sequence). Trimming cost V 5 bases and J 2 bases; bases outside gene matches: 9. CDR3 amino acids: CASSPREDRTYEQYF. CDR3 sequence (DNA): TGTGCCAGCAGCCCCCGGGAGGACCGGACCTACGAGCAGTACTTC.

By sample fraction, this clonotype is medium-sized. This sequence joins TRBV7-3 and TRBJ1-1, with 10 bases lining up with TRBD1. The germline V gene has CDR1 SGHTA and CDR2 FQGTGA. The CDR3 runs to 14 residues. V shed 4 bases, J shed 10 bases, and the junction held 9 bases outside the gene matches. The CDR3 sequence is CASSSGQGVNGAFF. The CDR3 DNA follows: TGTGCCAGCAGCTCAGGACAGGGGGTTAATGGAGCTTTCTTT.

This clonotype is large by share. The chain employs TRBV6-5 and TRBJ2-1; 10 bases match TRBD2. The CDR3 sequence is 15 residues long. The trim removed 2 bases at V and 9 bases at J, leaving 7 bases unmatched. Germline V gives CDR1 MNHEY, CDR2 SVGAGI. The CDR3 sequence: CASSYSLAGESEQFF. CDR3 sequence (DNA): TGTGCCAGCAGTTACAGCCTAGCGGGGGAAAGTGAGCAGTTCTTC.

This chain links TRBV19 with TRBJ1-1, with 7 bases identical to TRBD1. The V gene's germline CDR1 is LNHDA and CDR2 SQIVND (reference sequence). With V trimmed by 6 bases and J by 5 bases, 3 bases remained unmatched. The length of the CDR3 is 12 residues. The CDR3 bases are TGTGCCAGTAGACAGGGACAGACTGAAGCTTTCTTT. It is translated as CASRQGQTEAFF.